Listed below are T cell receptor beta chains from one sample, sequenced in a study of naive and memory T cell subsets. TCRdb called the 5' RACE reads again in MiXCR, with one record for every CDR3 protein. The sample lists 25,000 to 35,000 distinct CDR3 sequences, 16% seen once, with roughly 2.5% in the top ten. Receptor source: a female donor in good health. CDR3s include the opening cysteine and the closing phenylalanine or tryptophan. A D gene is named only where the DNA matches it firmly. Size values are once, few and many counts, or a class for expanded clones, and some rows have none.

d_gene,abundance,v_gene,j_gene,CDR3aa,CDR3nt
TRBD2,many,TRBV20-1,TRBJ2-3,CSASSSSGQDTQYF,TGCAGTGCCTCGTCGTCTAGCGGGCAGGATACGCAGTATTTT
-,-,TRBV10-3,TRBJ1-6,CAISGSANSYNSPLHF,TGTGCCATCAGTGGTTCAGCAAACTCCTATAATTCACCCCTCCACTTT
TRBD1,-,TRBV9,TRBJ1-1,CASSPRTGGWTEAFF,TGTGCCAGCAGCCCTCGAACAGGGGGATGGACTGAAGCTTTCTTT
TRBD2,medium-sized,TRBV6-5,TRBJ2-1,CASSSRKLAIDNEQFF,TGTGCCAGCAGTTCTCGGAAACTAGCGATCGACAATGAGCAGTTCTTC
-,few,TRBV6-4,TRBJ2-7,CASSAAPAYEQYF,TGTGCCAGCAGTGCCGCCCCGGCCTACGAGCAGTACTTC
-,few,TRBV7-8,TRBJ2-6,CASSGSSWAGANVLTF,TGTGCCAGCAGCGGAAGCAGCTGGGCTGGGGCCAACGTCCTGACTTTC
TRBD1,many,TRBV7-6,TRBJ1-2,CASSSTGGAPNYGYTF,TGTGCCAGCAGCTCCACAGGGGGCGCCCCTAACTATGGCTACACCTTC
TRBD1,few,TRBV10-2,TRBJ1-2,CASSQGGIYGYTF,TGCGCCAGCAGCCAGGGGGGGATCTATGGCTACACCTTC
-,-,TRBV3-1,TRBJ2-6,CASTTGASGANVLTF,TGTGCCAGCACCACAGGTGCCTCTGGGGCCAACGTCCTGACTTTC
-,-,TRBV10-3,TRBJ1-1,CAISELQGGNTEAFF,TGTGCCATCAGCGAATTACAGGGCGGGAACACTGAAGCTTTCTTT
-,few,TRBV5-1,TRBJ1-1,CASSFVPDTEAFF,TGCGCCAGCAGCTTCGTCCCCGACACTGAAGCTTTCTTT
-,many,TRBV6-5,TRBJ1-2,CASNLAGGAVGYTF,TGTGCCAGCAACCTCGCGGGAGGGGCGGTTGGCTACACCTTC
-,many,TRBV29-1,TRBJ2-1,CSVWDSYNEQFF,TGCAGCGTCTGGGACTCTTACAATGAGCAGTTCTTC
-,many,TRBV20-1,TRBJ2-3,CSARGSPPEFAHTQYF,TGCAGTGCTCGAGGATCTCCCCCCGAGTTTGCACATACGCAGTATTTT
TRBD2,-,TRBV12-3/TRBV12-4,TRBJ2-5,CASSLASGVYDQYF,TGTGCCAGCAGTTTAGCTAGCGGGGTCTACGATCAGTACTTC
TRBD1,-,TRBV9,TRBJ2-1,CASSPRDRRSYNEQFF,TGTGCCAGCAGCCCCAGGGACAGGCGTTCTTACAATGAGCAGTTCTTC
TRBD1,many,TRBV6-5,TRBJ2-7,CASSYDRDSTYEQYF,TGTGCCAGCAGTTATGACCGGGACAGCACCTACGAGCAGTACTTC
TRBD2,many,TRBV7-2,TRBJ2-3,CASSSSLRLAATDTQYF,TGTGCCAGCAGCTCCTCCTTGCGGCTAGCGGCAACAGATACGCAGTATTTT
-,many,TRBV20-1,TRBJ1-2,CSARDPRGALGDTF,TGCAGTGCTAGAGATCCGAGGGGCGCACTCGGCGACACCTTC
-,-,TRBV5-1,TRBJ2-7,CASSLTGTPNEQYF,TGCGCCAGCAGCCTTACCGGGACCCCGAACGAGCAGTACTTC
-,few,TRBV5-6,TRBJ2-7,CASSFPRSNSDEQYF,TGTGCCAGCAGCTTCCCGCGTAGCAATTCCGACGAGCAGTACTTC
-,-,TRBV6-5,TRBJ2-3,CASSLRQRDTQYF,TGTGCCAGCAGTTTAAGACAGCGGGATACGCAGTATTTT
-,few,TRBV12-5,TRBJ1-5,CASGVQEQGNQPQHF,TGTGCTAGTGGTGTTCAGGAGCAAGGCAATCAGCCCCAGCATTTT
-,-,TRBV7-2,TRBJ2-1,CASTQTGRNEQFF,TGTGCCAGCACCCAGACAGGGAGGAATGAGCAGTTCTTC
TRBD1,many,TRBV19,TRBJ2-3,CASSPVAGGSDTQYF,TGTGCCAGTAGTCCGGTGGCAGGGGGTAGTGATACGCAGTATTTT
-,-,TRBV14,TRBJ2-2,CASSQVRAGELFF,TGTGCCAGCAGCCAAGTAAGGGCGGGGGAGCTGTTTTTT
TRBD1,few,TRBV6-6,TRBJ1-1,CASSYSGTGALEAFF,TGTGCCAGCAGTTACTCTGGGACAGGGGCACTTGAAGCTTTCTTT
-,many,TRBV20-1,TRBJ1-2,CSAPPGPYGYTF,TGCAGTGCTCCGCCGGGACCTTATGGCTACACCTTC
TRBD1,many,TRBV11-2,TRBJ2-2,CASSLGTGITGELFF,TGTGCCAGCAGCTTAGGGACAGGGATCACCGGGGAGCTGTTTTTT
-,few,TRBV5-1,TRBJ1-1,CASSLGTGLTEAFF,TGCGCCAGCAGCTTGGGAACGGGGTTGACTGAAGCTTTCTTT
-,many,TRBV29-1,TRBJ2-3,CSVVSGDTDTQYF,TGCAGCGTTGTATCCGGTGACACAGATACGCAGTATTTT
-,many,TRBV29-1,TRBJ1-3,CSVRTLGNTIYF,TGCAGCGTCAGGACGCTTGGAAACACCATATATTTT
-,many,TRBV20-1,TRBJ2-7,CSASRTGGMYEQYF,TGCAGTGCTAGTCGGACAGGAGGGATGTACGAGCAGTACTTC
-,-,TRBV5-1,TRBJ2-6,CASSPGTVSGANVLTF,TGCGCCAGCAGCCCGGGGACTGTCTCTGGGGCCAACGTCCTGACTTTC
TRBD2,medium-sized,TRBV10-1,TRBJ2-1,CASSGGSSYNEQFF,TGCGCCAGCAGCGGGGGGAGCTCCTACAATGAGCAGTTCTTC
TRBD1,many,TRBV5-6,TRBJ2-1,CASSMDRAYNEQFF,TGTGCCAGCAGCATGGACAGGGCGTACAATGAGCAGTTCTTC
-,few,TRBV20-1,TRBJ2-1,CSAITDRDEQFF,TGCAGTGCTATTACTGATAGGGATGAGCAGTTCTTC